These 13 T cell receptor beta chains came from one sample sequenced in a study of OX40 agonist ivuxolimab in advanced cancers. Sequenced by immunoSEQ multiplex PCR; TCRdb stores in-frame clones only, minus some. The sample lists more than 9,000 clones, 69% occurring once. The specimen comprised CD4+ or CD8+ T cells sorted from blood, sampled in a trial of the OX40 agonist ivuxolimab. Receptors were obtained from an adult with an advanced solid tumor such as melanoma, head and neck, liver or kidney cancer.

The chain's CDR3 is CASTPRSSGSFNEQYF. The CDR3, as DNA: TGTGCCAGCACTCCCAGGTCTAGCGGGAGTTTCAACGAGCAGTACTTC. The V call is TRBV2, the J call TRBJ2-7; 10 positions match TRBD2. The CDR3 is 16 residues long. Unmatched junction bases numbered 14, after V lost 7 bases and J lost 5 bases. Germline CDR1 SNHLY, CDR2 FYNNEI.

Judged by abundance, this clone is medium-sized. The rearrangement uses TRBV4-2 and TRBJ2-2; 9 positions agree with TRBD2. V shed 7 bases, J shed 11 bases, and the junction held 17 bases outside the gene matches. Germline CDR1 LGHNA, CDR2 YNFKEQ. This CDR3 is built from 16 residues. The CDR3 nucleotides are TGTGCCAGCACCCTCTCGGCTAGCGGGGCGGAGAATGAGCTGTTTTTT. Encoded protein: CASTLSASGAENELFF.

V and J are TRBV6-4 and TRBJ2-5, with D unclear. The germline V and J ends were trimmed by 2 bases and 5 bases, with 3 bases remaining between them. The CDR3 runs to 11 residues. Germline V gene lookup returns CDR1 MRHNA and CDR2 SNTAGT. The CDR3 nucleotides are TGTGCCAGCAGTGACCGGGAGACCCAGTACTTC. Translation: CASSDRETQYF.

This clone was observed a handful of times. The chain employs TRBV28 and TRBJ2-5; TRBD2 might be the D (6 bases). Germline V CDR1 and CDR2: MDHEN, SYDVKM. The CDR3 consists of 15 residues. V was trimmed by 3 bases and J by 6 bases, leaving 17 bases between them. The CDR3 coding sequence is TGTGCCAGCAGTTTCGGGGGTTGGGGGAAAAAGACCCAGTACTTC. This codes for CASSFGGWGKKTQYF.

The chain links TRBV11-2 to TRBJ2-7; TRBD1 or TRBD2 may be the D gene (5 bases each). The CDR3 is made up of 16 amino acids. Between the trimmed V and J ends, which lost 1 base and 0 bases, there was a span of 13 bases. Germline lookup yields CDR1 SGHAT and CDR2 FQNNGV. The CDR3, as DNA: TGTGCCAGCAGCTTAGCTACGGGACGGAACTCCTACGAGCAGTACTTC. It encodes CASSLATGRNSYEQYF.

The J gene is TRBJ1-2, the V gene TRBV5-4, with D perhaps matching TRBD1 (5 bases). V was trimmed by 0 bases and J by 2 bases, leaving 8 bases between them. The CDR3 is 14 amino acids. Germline CDR1 and CDR2: SGHNT and YYREEE (reference sequence). The CDR3 is CASSLVGANYGYTF. The CDR3 nucleotides read TGTGCCAGCAGCTTGGTAGGGGCAAACTATGGCTACACCTTC.

This clone was observed a few times. The rearrangement uses TRBV6-1 and TRBJ1-5; the match to TRBD1 covers 7 bases. V trimming: 8 bases; J trimming: 4 bases; junction bases outside the gene matches: 8. This CDR3 has 14 residues. Germline loops: CDR1 MNHNS, CDR2 SASEGT. DNA for the CDR3: TGTGCCAGCTGGGCAGGGGGGCTAAATCAGCCCCAGCATTTT. It codes for CASWAGGLNQPQHF.

In DNA form, the CDR3 reads TGCGCCAGCAGCCATAGGGGCACGCCTGAAGCTTTCTTT. This translates into CASSHRGTPEAFF. The rearrangement uses TRBV4-3 and TRBJ1-1; possible D gene TRBD1, 5 bases. In germline, CDR1 is LGHNA, CDR2 YSLEER. The V end lost 3 bases, the J end lost 6 bases, and 11 bases lay between the germline ends. The CDR3 is 13 residues long.

The V call is TRBV5-1, the J call TRBJ1-4; D unclear. With 0 bases removed from V and 5 bases from J, the gap between germline ends came to 11 bases. The CDR3 is made up of 15 amino acids. Germline-derived CDR1 and CDR2 are SGHRS and YFSETQ. CDR3 sequence reads: CASSLGRGPNEKLFF. The CDR3 DNA reads as TGCGCCAGCAGCTTGGGACGAGGGCCCAATGAAAAACTGTTTTTT.

To note about this clone: A junction end diverges from the germline sequence, so it may reflect a read error. This rearrangement joins TRBV14 to TRBJ2-1; TRBD1 might be the D (6 bases). Germline V gene data show CDR1 as SGHDN and CDR2 as FVKESK. CDR3 length: 14 residues. This chain's CDR3 is CASSHRRQDNQQFF. For the CDR3, the DNA is TGTGCCAGCAGTCACCGCAGACAGGACAATCAGCAGTTCTTC.

The sample holds a few counts of this clone. The chain combines TRBV6-6 with TRBJ2-7; TRBD1 matches 10 bases. Germline CDR1 MNHNY, CDR2 SVGAGI (reference sequence). Trimming at V came to 4 bases and at J to 6 bases, leaving 6 bases not matched to a gene. The CDR3 extends over 14 amino acids. CDR3 in amino acids: CASSFTGTGVEQYF. The CDR3 DNA sequence: TGTGCCAGCAGTTTTACCGGGACAGGGGTCGAGCAGTACTTC.

This clone was observed a handful of times. V is TRBV5-6 and J is TRBJ2-7; tentatively, D is TRBD2 (5 bases). Per germline, CDR1 SGHDT and CDR2 YYEEEE. This CDR3 comprises 14 residues. The V end lost 2 bases, the J end lost 2 bases, and 11 bases lay between the germline ends. The CDR3 spells CASSLSIGTYEQYF. CDR3 nucleotide sequence: TGTGCCAGCAGCTTATCGATCGGGACCTACGAGCAGTACTTC.

The chain employs TRBV28 and TRBJ1-6, with D possibly matching TRBD1 (6 bases). The ends were cut back, 7 bases at V and 7 bases at J, with 11 bases in the middle. Looked up from germline, CDR1 is MDHEN and CDR2 is SYDVKM. This CDR3 region has 13 residues. The CDR3 sequence: CASKEGGNSPLHF. The DNA for the CDR3 is TGTGCCAGCAAGGAAGGGGGGAATTCACCCCTCCACTTT.